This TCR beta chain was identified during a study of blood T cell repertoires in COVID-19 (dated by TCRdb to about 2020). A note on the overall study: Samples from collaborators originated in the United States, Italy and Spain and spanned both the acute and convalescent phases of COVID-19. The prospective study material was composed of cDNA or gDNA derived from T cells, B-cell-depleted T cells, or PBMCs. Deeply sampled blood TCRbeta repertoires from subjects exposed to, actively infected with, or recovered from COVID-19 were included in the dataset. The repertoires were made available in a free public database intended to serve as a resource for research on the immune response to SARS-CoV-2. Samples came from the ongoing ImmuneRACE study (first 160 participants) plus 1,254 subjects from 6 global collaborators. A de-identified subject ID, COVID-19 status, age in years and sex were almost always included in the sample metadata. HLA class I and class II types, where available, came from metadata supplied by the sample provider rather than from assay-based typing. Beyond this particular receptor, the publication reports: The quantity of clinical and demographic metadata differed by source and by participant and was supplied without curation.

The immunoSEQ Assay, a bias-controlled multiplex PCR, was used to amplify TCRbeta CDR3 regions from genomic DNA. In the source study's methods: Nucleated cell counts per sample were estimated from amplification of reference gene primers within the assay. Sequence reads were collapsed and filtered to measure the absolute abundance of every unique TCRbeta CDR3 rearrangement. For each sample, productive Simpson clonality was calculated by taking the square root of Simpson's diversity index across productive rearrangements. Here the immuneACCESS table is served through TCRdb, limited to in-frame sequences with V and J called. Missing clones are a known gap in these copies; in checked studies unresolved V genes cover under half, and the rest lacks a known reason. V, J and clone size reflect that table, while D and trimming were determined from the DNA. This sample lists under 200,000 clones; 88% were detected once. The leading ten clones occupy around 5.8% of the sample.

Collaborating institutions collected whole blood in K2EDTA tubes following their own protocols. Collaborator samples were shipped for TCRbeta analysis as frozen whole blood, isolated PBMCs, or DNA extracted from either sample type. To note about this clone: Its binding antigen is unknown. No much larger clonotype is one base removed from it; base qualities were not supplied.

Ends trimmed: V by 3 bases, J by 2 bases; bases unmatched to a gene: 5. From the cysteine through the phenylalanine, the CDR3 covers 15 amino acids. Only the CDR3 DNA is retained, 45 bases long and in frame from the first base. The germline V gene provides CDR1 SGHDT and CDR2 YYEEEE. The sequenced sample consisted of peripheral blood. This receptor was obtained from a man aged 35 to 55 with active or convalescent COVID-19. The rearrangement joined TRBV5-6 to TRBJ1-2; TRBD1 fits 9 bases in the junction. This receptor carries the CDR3 CASSSGTGRNYGYTF. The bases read TGTGCCAGCAGCTCCGGGACAGGGCGAAACTATGGCTACACCTTC.